The text below deals with one T cell receptor beta chain. The entry originates in a study of blood T cell repertoires in COVID-19. The overall study: Some COVID-19 samples were acute and others convalescent; all came from the United States, Italy and Spain. The analysed material was cDNA or gDNA that came from T cells, B-cell-depleted T cells, or PBMCs.

The V gene's germline CDR1 is LNHDA and CDR2 SQIVND (reference sequence). This CDR3 region has 16 residues. The germline V and J ends were trimmed by 5 bases and 7 bases, with 20 bases remaining between them. Enrolled during active infection, Seattle patients were then followed longitudinally. The method was immunoSEQ multiplex PCR; TCRdb's version includes in-frame clones alone and lacks a portion of them. The profile shows around 250,000 clones, over 80% of them singletons. Input material: peripheral blood. This chain links TRBV19 with TRBJ2-2; possible D gene TRBD2, 6 bases. The TCR sequence derives from a woman in her 70s with COVID-19, enrolled during active disease. CDR3 in amino acids: CASSPQTRARGGELFF. In DNA form, the CDR3 reads TGTGCCAGTAGTCCCCAGACTAGAGCGAGAGGCGGGGAGCTGTTTTTT.